The sequence of this T cell receptor beta chain was determined in a study of shared T cell receptors in the human thymus. The repertoire was sequenced with immunoSEQ multiplex PCR; TCRdb's copy has only in-frame clones and lacks some. The sample holds about 540,000 clones, about 80% seen once. V gave up 2 bases and J gave up 0 bases, with 11 bases separating them. This CDR3 is 15 amino acids long. In germline, CDR1 is SGHRS, CDR2 YFSETQ. The same data also went into a second study, on human thymus T cells. That publication notes: Immunologically healthy infants in Finland undergoing congenital heart defect surgery were the donors. Resections from corrective heart surgery supplied the thymus tissue.

The clonotype was recovered from a boy in the first two years of life with a congenital heart defect. Material: thymocytes. This chain links TRBV5-1 with TRBJ1-1; D unresolved. CDR3 nucleotide sequence: TGCGCCAGCAGCTTCGACAACTCCATGAACACTGAAGCTTTCTTT. This gives the protein CASSFDNSMNTEAFF.